This passage covers 12 T cell receptor beta chains from one sample sequenced in a study of T-cell reconstitution after alpha-beta-depleted transplantation in children. Preparation of the TCRbeta library was carried out with unique molecular identifiers. TCRdb reprocessed the PCR reads with MiXCR, giving one entry per CDR3 protein. This repertoire shows about 250,000 distinct CDR3 sequences, 20% to 30% found once; its top ten account for around 4.8%. The sequencing used PBMCs, mostly from graft donor cells, collected 360 days after TCRalphabeta/CD19-depleted stem cell transplant. The receptor source for this set is a female patient aged 2-15 years who had a stem cell transplant for congenital amegakaryocytic thrombocytopenia, so the T cells may come from the graft donor.

This clonotype showed up just a few times. A read error may account for a junction end that differs from germline. The rearrangement links TRBV6-6 to TRBJ1-2; 8 bases agree with TRBD1. Germline V gene data show CDR1 as MNHNY and CDR2 as SVGAGI (reference sequence). There are 12 residues in the CDR3. The CDR3 bases are TGTGCCAGCAGTTACACCGAGTGGGACAGGTACTTC. As protein: CASSYTEWDRYF.

The chain links TRBV24-1 to TRBJ2-5, with 8 nucleotides matching TRBD1. The CDR3 sequence is 15 residues long. Germline CDR1 reads KGHDR; CDR2 reads SFDVKD. V shed 4 bases, J shed 5 bases, and the junction held 8 bases outside the gene matches. The CDR3: CATSEPRGRGETQYF. The CDR3 DNA reads as TGTGCCACCAGTGAACCCAGGGGGCGCGGGGAGACCCAGTACTTC.

The gene calls are TRBV4-2 and TRBJ2-3, with D uncertain. Germline CDR1 is LGHNA and CDR2 is YNFKEQ. The CDR3 sequence is 14 residues long. The V and J ends lost 0 bases and 2 bases respectively, with 6 bases between them. The CDR3 is CASSQDQHTDTQYF. The CDR3 DNA reads TGTGCCAGCAGCCAAGATCAGCACACAGATACGCAGTATTTT.

The rearrangement uses TRBV12-3 or TRBV12-4 and TRBJ2-5; TRBD2 matches 8 bases. The trim removed 2 bases at V and 0 bases at J, leaving 5 bases unmatched. The CDR3 is made up of 16 amino acids. The CDR3 nucleotides are TGTGCCAGCAGTTTAAGGCGGGAGGTGTACCAAGAGACCCAGTACTTC. Protein product: CASSLRREVYQETQYF.

This clonotype was seen only a few times. V gene TRBV6-6 combines with J gene TRBJ1-1; D remains unclear. The V and J ends lost 7 bases and 5 bases respectively, with 5 bases between them. The germline CDR1 and CDR2 sequences are MNHNY and SVGAGI (reference sequence). The CDR3 contains 10 residues. The CDR3 bases are TGTGCCAGCAAATTTACTGAAGCTTTCTTT. Residues: CASKFTEAFF.

V is TRBV28 and J is TRBJ2-7; D gene ambiguous. The germline V and J ends were trimmed by 1 base and 0 bases, with 10 bases remaining between them. CDR3 length equals 15 residues. From germline, CDR1 is MDHEN and CDR2 SYDVKM. The CDR3, as DNA: TGTGCCAGCAGTTTATATAAAAAGGGCTCCTACGAGCAGTACTTC. Residues: CASSLYKKGSYEQYF. Filled out from reference TRBV28 and TRBJ2-7, the complete variable domain reads DVKVTQSSRYLVKRTGEKVFLECVQDMDHENMFWYRQDPGLGLRLIYFSYDVKMKEKGDIPEGYSVSREKKERFSLILESASTNQTSMYLCASSLYKKGSYEQYFGPGTRLTVT.

There are many counts of this clonotype. This rearrangement joins TRBV10-3 to TRBJ2-1; D unclear. Trimming pared 2 bases from V and 5 bases from J, leaving 13 bases between. CDR3 size: 15 residues. Germline CDR1 reads ENHRY; CDR2 reads SYGVKD. Here the CDR3 DNA reads TGTGCCATCAGTGAGCACATAGTTCCCCACAATGAGCAGTTCTTC. Protein sequence: CAISEHIVPHNEQFF.

This clonotype was seen a handful of times. The rearrangement uses TRBV5-1 and TRBJ2-5; D remains ambiguous. With 3 bases removed from V and 0 bases from J, the gap between germline ends came to 3 bases. Germline CDR1 is SGHRS and CDR2 is YFSETQ. This CDR3 is 12 amino acids long. This CDR3 reads CASSYNQETQYF. As DNA, the CDR3 is TGCGCCAGCAGCTACAACCAAGAGACCCAGTACTTC.

The chain is built from TRBV20-1 and TRBJ2-1; D tentatively fits TRBD1 or TRBD2 (5 bases each). Germline CDR1 and CDR2: DFQATT and SNEGSKA (reference sequence). This CDR3 has 16 amino acids. Between the trimmed V and J ends, which lost 0 bases and 8 bases, there was a span of 20 bases. This CDR3 reads CSARDNRGRLAHEQFF. In DNA, the CDR3 is TGCAGTGCTAGAGATAACCGGGGACGTCTTGCCCATGAGCAGTTCTTC.

This clonotype turned up a few times. This chain joins TRBV6-4 and TRBJ2-3; D may be TRBD2 (6 bases). The CDR3 has 18 amino acids. The germline V gene encodes CDR1 MRHNA and CDR2 SNTAGT. V lost 4 bases and J 5 bases, leaving 25 bases between the germline ends. CDR3 coding DNA: TGTGCCAGCAGTGCGATGCGGGAATATGACTTGGTGCTAGATACGCAGTATTTT. It encodes CASSAMREYDLVLDTQYF.

This clonotype was picked up a small number of times. CDR3 sequence reads: CASSLAGTGNTIYF. The CDR3 DNA sequence: TGCGCCAGCAGCTTGGCTGGGACTGGAAACACCATATATTTT. The chain couples TRBV5-1 to TRBJ1-3, with D unresolved. Trimming removed 0 bases from V and 2 bases from J, with 6 bases in between. The CDR3 extends over 14 amino acids. CDR1 and CDR2 (germline): SGHRS, YFSETQ.

There are many counts of this clonotype. The V and J genes are TRBV6-5 and TRBJ2-2, with unresolved D. Deletions cut 2 bases from V and 5 bases from J, with 12 bases between. Germline values: CDR1 MNHEY, CDR2 SVGAGI. There are 15 residues in the CDR3. The CDR3 sequence is CASSYTHGATGELFF. CDR3 DNA sequence: TGTGCCAGCAGTTACACCCACGGAGCTACCGGGGAGCTGTTTTTT.